The 21 T cell receptor beta chains below all came from one sample that was sequenced in a study of T cells in Graves' hyperthyroidism and ophthalmopathy. Amplified TCR beta CDR3 regions derived from RNA transcripts. With the HTBI primer set, the TCR CDR3 went through a first round of RT-PCR. Each CDR3 protein is one row after TCRdb ran MiXCR on the multiplex PCR reads. The sample lists around 500,000 distinct CDR3 sequences, 22% occurring once. The sample consisted of blood. These receptors originate from a woman in her seventies with Graves' ophthalmopathy.

Worth noting for this clonotype: A read error may produce the germline difference seen at one junction end. The chain has TRBV6-1 and TRBJ2-2; tentative D call: TRBD1 (7 bases). From germline, CDR1 is MNHNS and CDR2 SASEGT. The CDR3 has 16 residues. CDR3 loop: CASSGPGGLNAGELFF. CDR3 in DNA: TGTGCCAGCAGTGGGCCAGGGGGGTTGAACGCCGGGGAGCTGTTTTTT.

The table lists this clonotype with a few counts. This chain joins TRBV20-1 and TRBJ2-3, with 9 bases matching TRBD1. Trimming removed 4 bases from V and 1 base from J; junction bases left unmatched: 6. This CDR3 comprises 15 residues. CDR1 and CDR2 from the germline V gene are DFQATT and SNEGSKA (reference sequence). The CDR3 loop is CSATPDRGRTDTQYF. The CDR3, as DNA: TGCAGTGCTACCCCGGACAGGGGACGCACAGATACGCAGTATTTT.

This clonotype was counted at least ten times. This CDR3 is CSASGGLATGSSETQYF. The CDR3 bases are TGCAGTGCTAGTGGAGGGCTTGCGACAGGGTCTAGTGAGACCCAGTACTTC. The genes are TRBV20-1 and TRBJ2-5; TRBD1 is a possible D gene (7 bases). The V end lost 3 bases, the J end lost 5 bases, and 25 bases lay between the germline ends. CDR1 and CDR2 from the germline V gene are DFQATT and SNEGSKA (reference sequence). The CDR3 length is 17 residues.

This rearrangement joins TRBV6-2 or TRBV6-3 to TRBJ2-1; TRBD2 agrees at 10 bases. This CDR3 has 18 residues. The germline CDR1 and CDR2 sequences are MNHEY and SVGEGT. The V gene end was trimmed by 6 bases and the J gene end by 0 bases; junction bases not matched to a gene: 11. The CDR3 loop reads CASRASGTSESSYNEQFF. The CDR3 DNA is TGTGCCAGCAGGGCCTCCGGGACTAGCGAGAGCTCCTACAATGAGCAGTTCTTC.

CDR3 in DNA: TGCAGCGTTCTGAGCACAGATACGCAGTATTTT. Its protein product is CSVLSTDTQYF. The genes are TRBV29-1 and TRBJ2-3; unclear D gene. Trimming took 5 bases from V and 0 from J, leaving 3 bases between them. This CDR3 region has 11 residues. CDR1 is SQVTM, CDR2 ANQGSEA, per germline.

This clonotype was seen ten or more times. The rearrangement joins TRBV12-3 or TRBV12-4 to TRBJ1-3; D ambiguous. The CDR3 totals 14 residues. With 6 bases removed from V and 0 bases from J, the gap between germline ends came to 9 bases. CDR3 coding DNA: TGTGCCAGCAGGGTCACAAACTCTGGAAACACCATATATTTT. Its protein is CASRVTNSGNTIYF.

This clonotype was recorded at least ten times. The rearrangement uses TRBV18 and TRBJ1-1; D gene unclear. Per germline, CDR1 KGHSH and CDR2 LQKENI. V was clipped by 7 bases and J by 0 bases, with 9 bases between them. This CDR3 spans 13 amino acids. CDR3 amino acids: CASYGLLNTEAFF. The CDR3 coding sequence is TGTGCCAGCTACGGACTGTTGAACACTGAAGCTTTCTTT.

This clonotype was observed a handful of times. The junction differs from germline at one of its ends, possibly a read error. The chain has TRBV7-7 and TRBJ2-2; TRBD2 matches 16 bases. The CDR3 sequence is 19 residues long. Germline CDR1 is SSHAT and CDR2 is FNYEAQ (reference sequence). CDR3 nucleotides: TGTGCTAGCAGCCCGGGACTAGCGGGAGGGCCGGTGGTCACCGGGGAGCTGTTTTTT. It translates to CASSPGLAGGPVVTGELFF.

This chain joins TRBV12-5 and TRBJ1-5, with D tentatively TRBD1 (5 bases). CDR1 and CDR2 (germline): LGHNT, FRNRAP. V lost 0 bases and J 3 bases, leaving 15 bases between the germline ends. The CDR3 is 17 amino acids. The CDR3 loop reads CASGLVRGTGLNQPQHF. Written as DNA, the CDR3 is TGTGCTAGTGGTTTGGTTCGGGGGACGGGCCTCAATCAGCCCCAGCATTTT.

This clonotype was found many times. The V and J genes are TRBV11-2 and TRBJ2-5; a possible D gene is TRBD1 (6 bases). CDR1 and CDR2 (germline): SGHAT, FQNNGV. V lost 3 bases and J 5 bases, leaving 10 bases between the germline ends. There are 13 residues in the CDR3. CDR3 in amino acids: CASSFRGGETQYF. The CDR3 DNA reads as TGTGCCAGCAGCTTCAGGGGCGGGGAGACCCAGTACTTC.

In its sample, this clonotype was seen many times. V is TRBV28 and J is TRBJ1-1, with D uncertain. Germline CDR1 and CDR2: MDHEN and SYDVKM. CDR3 size: 14 residues. V dropped 7 bases and J dropped 1 base, with 13 bases sitting between them. CDR3 in DNA: TGTGCCAGCATGAAGGGAGAGGGGAACACTGAAGCTTTCTTT. This gives the protein CASMKGEGNTEAFF.

This clonotype was recorded a few times. The chain combines TRBV30 with TRBJ2-7, with D possibly called TRBD1 or TRBD2 (5 bases each). The CDR3 is 14 amino acids. Trimming cost V 5 bases and J 0 bases, with 14 bases left between them. Germline V gives CDR1 GTSNPN, CDR2 SVGIG (reference sequence). The CDR3 protein is CAWGGWGSSYEQYF. The CDR3 nucleotides read TGTGCCTGGGGCGGATGGGGGAGCTCCTACGAGCAGTACTTC.

The V call is TRBV6-2 or TRBV6-3, the J call TRBJ2-7; the match to TRBD1 covers 9 bases. The germline gives CDR1 MNHEY, CDR2 SVGEGT. J lost 6 bases, V lost 2 bases, and 8 bases had no gene match. This CDR3 is built from 15 residues. The CDR3 DNA sequence: TGTGCCAGCAGTTACAAAGGGACAGGGCTCGCCGAGCAGTACTTC. Translation: CASSYKGTGLAEQYF.

This clonotype was seen a handful of times. This rearrangement joins TRBV27 to TRBJ2-1; a possible D gene is TRBD2 (5 bases). CDR3 length equals 16 residues. The V and J ends lost 5 bases and 7 bases respectively, with 21 bases between them. Germline CDR1 reads MNHEY; CDR2 reads SMNVEV (reference sequence). Here the CDR3 DNA reads TGTGCCAGCAGTCTCTCTGGAGCGGCCACCGGGAATGAGCAGTTCTTC. This codes for CASSLSGAATGNEQFF.

A few counts support this clonotype. The chain is built from TRBV29-1 and TRBJ1-1; tentatively, D is TRBD1 (5 bases). With 1 base removed from V and 5 bases from J, the gap between germline ends came to 8 bases. The CDR3 is 12 residues long. CDR1 and CDR2 from the germline V gene are SQVTM and ANQGSEA. DNA for the CDR3: TGCAGCGTTGAAGGGGGGGGAACTGAAGCTTTCTTT. This translates into CSVEGGGTEAFF. The variable domain in full, completed from reference TRBV29-1 and TRBJ1-1, reads SAVISQKPSRDICQRGTSLTIQCQVDSQVTMMFWYRQQPGQSLTLIATANQGSEATYESGFVIDKFPISRPNLTFSTLTVSNMSPEDSSIYLCSVEGGGTEAFFGQGTRLTVV.

This clonotype was seen a few times. The chain joins TRBV29-1 to TRBJ1-1; D is unresolved. Germline loops: CDR1 SQVTM, CDR2 ANQGSEA. The CDR3 runs 14 residues. V was shortened by 0 bases and J by 0 bases, with 8 bases between the two germline ends. DNA of the CDR3: TGCAGCGTTGAAGATCCGCAGATGAACACTGAAGCTTTCTTT. This encodes CSVEDPQMNTEAFF.

This clonotype was recorded many times. This chain joins TRBV12-3 or TRBV12-4 and TRBJ2-2; 8 positions agree with TRBD2. The V and J ends lost 5 bases and 3 bases, in that order; junction bases with no gene match: 5. CDR3 length: 15 residues. The CDR3 region has the DNA TGTGCCAGCAGTCGGGGGACTAGTTACACCGGGGAGCTGTTTTTT. Protein: CASSRGTSYTGELFF.

The V gene is TRBV9, the J gene TRBJ1-1; unclear D gene. This CDR3 contains 13 residues. Between the trimmed V and J ends, which lost 4 bases and 4 bases, there was a span of 11 bases. Germline CDR1 SGDLS, CDR2 YYNGEE. The CDR3 loop is CASSTDVTTEAFF. CDR3 DNA: TGTGCCAGCAGCACAGATGTAACCACTGAAGCTTTCTTT.

The chain joins TRBV18 to TRBJ2-1; D is perhaps TRBD1 (5 bases). Trimming shortened V by 2 bases and J by 3 bases, and 11 bases separated the two germline ends. CDR1 is KGHSH, CDR2 LQKENI, per germline. The CDR3 runs 15 residues. CDR3 protein: CASSPSAGFYNEQFF. The CDR3 coding sequence is TGTGCCAGCTCACCATCGGCAGGGTTCTACAATGAGCAGTTCTTC. Full variable domain (remainder filled in from reference TRBV18 and TRBJ2-1): NAGVMQNPRHLVRRRGQEARLRCSPMKGHSHVYWYRQLPEEGLKFMVYLQKENIIDESGMPKERFSAEFPKEGPSILRIQQVVRGDSAAYFCASSPSAGFYNEQFFGPGTRLTVL.

This clonotype was picked up a small number of times. This chain links TRBV6-2 or TRBV6-3 with TRBJ2-1, with 12 nucleotides matching TRBD2. V lost 6 bases to trimming and J lost 6 bases; unmatched junction nucleotides: 12. The length of the CDR3 is 17 residues. Germline-derived CDR1 and CDR2 are MNHEY and SVGEGT. CDR3 DNA sequence: TGTGCCAGCAGAGACGCCCGCCGACTAGCGGGAGCCAATGAGCAGTTCTTC. It codes for CASRDARRLAGANEQFF.

This clonotype was counted only a few times. The chain carries TRBV6-2 or TRBV6-3 and TRBJ1-1, with 7 positions matching TRBD1. The CDR3 consists of 15 residues. CDR1 is MNHEY, CDR2 SVGEGT, per germline. V trimming: 6 bases; J trimming: 1 base; junction bases outside the gene matches: 8. CDR3 coding DNA: TGTGCCAGCAGAGATACAGGGGCCGGGAACACTGAAGCTTTCTTT. Protein sequence: CASRDTGAGNTEAFF.